This record looks at one TCR beta chain sequence and its context. The sample belongs to a study of T cell clonotyping in hematopoietic cell transplantation. Germline V gives CDR1 LNHDA, CDR2 SQIVND (reference sequence). Trimming removed 5 bases from V and 11 bases from J; junction bases left unmatched: 4. CDR3 length: 13 residues. Time point reported: recipient sample about 28 days before transplant, after cytoreduction. Repertoires were generated with immunoSEQ multiplex PCR, while TCRdb's copy carries only in-frame clones and drops some. This repertoire shows 45,000 or so clones, approximately 80% found once; its top ten account for about 5.3%.

This clonotype was sampled from a man aged 55 to 70 with myelodysplastic syndrome. Some clones in this sample may be carry-over from other donors' samples. The material sequenced was peripheral blood mononuclear cells, taken before stem cell transplant. The V and J genes are TRBV19 and TRBJ1-5; 12 bases line up with TRBD1. The CDR3 loop reads CASSWGQGASQHF. The CDR3, as DNA: TGTGCCAGTAGTTGGGGACAGGGGGCGTCCCAGCATTTT.